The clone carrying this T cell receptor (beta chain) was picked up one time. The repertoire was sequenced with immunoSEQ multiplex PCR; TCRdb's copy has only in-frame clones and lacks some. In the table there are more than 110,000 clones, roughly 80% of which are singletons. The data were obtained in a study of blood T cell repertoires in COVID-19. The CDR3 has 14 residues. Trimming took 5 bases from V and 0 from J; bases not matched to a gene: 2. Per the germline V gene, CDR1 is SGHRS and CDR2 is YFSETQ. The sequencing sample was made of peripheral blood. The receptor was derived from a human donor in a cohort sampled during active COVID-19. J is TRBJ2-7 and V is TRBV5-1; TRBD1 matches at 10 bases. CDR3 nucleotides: TGCGCCAGCAGGACAGGGGGCATCTCCTACGAGCAGTACTTC. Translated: CASRTGGISYEQYF.